Below are 15 T cell receptor beta chains sequenced from a single sample in a study of identical twins (dated by TCRdb to 2016 to 2017). The library was prepared using 5' RACE. The instrument given in TCRdb is Illumina HiSeq 2000. The public sequencing data were trimmed at Q25 with fastp and processed into clonotypes with MiXCR by TCRdb, which kept only in-frame beta chains. Rows are combined by CDR3 protein, so each entry shows the most common genes and DNA. Across this sample there are hundreds of thousands of distinct CDR3 sequences, with less than 7% seen only once. The ten largest make up 1.5% to 2% of the sample. The source material was naive T cells sorted from blood. This specimen's cell subset or site label, per the study, means: cells isolated with a human naive T-cell isolation kit. The receptors originated from a man between 18 and 35 years old in good health.

As for this clonotype: A read error may explain this, as a much larger clone is one base away. No conserved phenylalanine or tryptophan ends this CDR3, so it is likely a read error. The rearrangement uses TRBV15 and TRBJ2-7; D unresolved. CDR3 length: 13 amino acids. V was shortened by 4 bases and J by 5 bases, with 12 bases between the two germline ends. Germline values: CDR1 LNHNV, CDR2 YYDKDF (reference sequence). Here the CDR3 DNA reads TGTGCCACCAGCAAGAGCCACAAGGACGAGCAGTACGGC. Its protein is CATSKSHKDEQYG.

There are a few counts of this clonotype. Here the CDR3 reads CASRGHTDGRSGYGYTF. CDR3 bases: TGTGCCAGCAGGGGTCACACCGACGGACGGTCGGGCTATGGCTACACCTTC. The chain carries TRBV6-2 or TRBV6-3 and TRBJ1-2; D is unresolved. V was shortened by 6 bases and J by 4 bases, with 24 bases between the two germline ends. In germline, CDR1 is MNHEY, CDR2 SVGEGT. The CDR3 has 17 residues.

At least ten counts were recorded for this clonotype. This chain links TRBV7-9 with TRBJ2-1, with 7 bases fitting TRBD2. Germline V gene sequence: CDR1 SEHNR, CDR2 FQNEAQ (reference sequence). J lost 7 bases, V lost 5 bases, and 11 bases had no gene match. The CDR3 extends over 15 amino acids. CDR3 residues: CASSPQGLVQNEQFF. The CDR3 bases are TGTGCCAGCAGCCCGCAAGGACTAGTCCAGAATGAGCAGTTCTTC.

This clonotype was recorded at least ten times. The V gene is TRBV25-1, the J gene TRBJ1-2; D is unresolved. The CDR3 loop spans 13 amino acids. CDR1 is MGHDK, CDR2 SYGVNS, per germline. With 4 bases removed from V and 6 bases from J, the gap between germline ends came to 12 bases. The CDR3 loop reads CASSARMGDGYTF. CDR3 coding DNA: TGTGCCAGCAGTGCCAGGATGGGAGATGGCTACACCTTC.

This clonotype has only a few counts. J is TRBJ2-4 and V is TRBV6-5; 9 bases align to TRBD2. Germline V CDR1 and CDR2: MNHEY, SVGAGI. The junction had 5 bases not matched to a gene; V was cut back by 2 bases and J by 6 bases. CDR3 length equals 15 residues. CDR3 loop: CASSYIAGVRNIQYF. DNA of the CDR3: TGTGCCAGCAGTTACATAGCGGGAGTTCGAAACATTCAGTACTTC.

This clonotype was observed a handful of times. The chain links TRBV20-1 to TRBJ2-3; 11 bases map to TRBD2. Germline CDR1 is DFQATT and CDR2 is SNEGSKA (reference sequence). Germline trimming cut 4 bases from V and 4 bases from J; bases unmatched to any gene: 7. The CDR3 has 15 amino acids. CDR3 residues: CSAKVAGGPSDTQYF. DNA of the CDR3: TGCAGTGCTAAAGTAGCGGGAGGGCCATCAGATACGCAGTATTTT.

This clonotype has ten or more counts. CDR3 sequence (DNA): TGTGCCAGCAGGTCGGGACAGACTCGTGGGACCCAGTACTTC. It is translated as CASRSGQTRGTQYF. The V and J genes are TRBV7-9 and TRBJ2-5; 7 bases are a match to TRBD1. Trimming took 6 bases from V and 7 from J; bases not matched to a gene: 11. Germline lookup yields CDR1 SEHNR and CDR2 FQNEAQ (reference sequence). This CDR3 is 14 amino acids long.

This chain links TRBV7-3 with TRBJ2-5; the match to TRBD2 covers 9 bases. The V segment lost 6 bases and the J segment 4 bases; nucleotides outside the gene matches: 12. The length of the CDR3 is 16 residues. The germline CDR1 and CDR2 sequences are SGHTA and FQGTGA. CDR3 amino acids: CASRKRLAEQLETQYF. The CDR3, as DNA: TGTGCCAGCAGAAAGAGACTAGCGGAACAATTAGAGACCCAGTACTTC.

This clonotype was counted between two and nine times. V is TRBV12-3 or TRBV12-4 and J is TRBJ1-5; D not certain. V was pared by 7 bases and J by 7 bases, with 17 bases between. The CDR3 loop spans 14 amino acids. CDR3 sequence reads: CASTSPSSDQPQHF. The CDR3 nucleotides read TGTGCCAGCACTTCCCCCTCTTCGGACCAGCCCCAGCATTTT.

Details on this clonotype: This CDR3 fails to terminate in the conserved phenylalanine or tryptophan, so it likely reflects a read error. This chain joins TRBV4-2 and TRBJ2-7; D is possibly TRBD1 (7 bases). CDR3 length: 15 amino acids. CDR1 is LGHNA and CDR2 is YNFKEQ in the germline V gene. The V gene lost 1 base and the J gene lost 7 bases, with 17 bases spanning the gap. The CDR3, as DNA: TGTGCCAGCAGCCAAGCCGCGGAGGGGGCGCGGGAGCAGTACTCC. This gives the protein CASSQAAEGAREQYS.

This clonotype appeared a few times. The chain combines TRBV5-1 with TRBJ2-3; the match to TRBD2 covers 12 bases. The CDR3 runs 18 residues. V lost 4 bases to trimming and J lost 1 base; unmatched junction nucleotides: 10. CDR1 SGHRS and CDR2 YFSETQ come from the germline V gene. The CDR3 loop reads CASSPQTSGSLGTDTQYF. CDR3 in DNA: TGCGCCAGCAGCCCCCAGACTAGCGGGAGTCTGGGCACAGATACGCAGTATTTT.

The gene calls are TRBV6-5 and TRBJ2-1; D is uncertain. Trimming pared 3 bases from V and 3 bases from J, leaving 6 bases between. Germline values: CDR1 MNHEY, CDR2 SVGAGI. CDR3 size: 13 residues. CDR3 loop: CASSYGVYNEQFF. The DNA of the CDR3 is TGTGCCAGCAGTTATGGGGTCTACAATGAGCAGTTCTTC.

In its sample, this clonotype was seen many times. The chain employs TRBV7-2 and TRBJ2-2; D may correspond to TRBD1 or TRBD2 (5 bases each). The CDR3 totals 15 residues. V was trimmed by 5 bases and J by 7 bases, leaving 17 bases between them. Germline values: CDR1 SGHTA, CDR2 FQGNSA. CDR3 protein: CASSATARVDGELFF. CDR3 nucleotide sequence: TGTGCCAGCAGCGCGACAGCGCGGGTTGACGGGGAGCTGTTTTTT.

J is TRBJ2-1 and V is TRBV11-2; TRBD1 agrees at 7 bases. With 5 bases clipped from V and 4 bases from J, the junction kept 8 bases outside the gene matches. The CDR3 sequence is 15 residues long. CDR1 and CDR2 from the germline V gene are SGHAT and FQNNGV. The CDR3 is CASSPGTEPYNEQFF. The DNA of the CDR3 is TGTGCCAGCAGCCCCGGGACAGAGCCTTACAATGAGCAGTTCTTC. Using reference TRBV11-2 and TRBJ2-1 for the parts outside the CDR3, the full variable domain is EAGVAQSPRYKIIEKRQSVAFWCNPISGHATLYWYQQILGQGPKLLIQFQNNGVVDDSQLPKDRFSAERLKGVDSTLKIQPAKLEDSAVYLCASSPGTEPYNEQFFGPGTRLTVL.

This clonotype was recorded many times. The chain uses TRBV9 and TRBJ2-5; 14 bases agree with TRBD2. V gave up 5 bases and J gave up 4 bases; unmatched junction bases: 4. There are 15 residues in the CDR3. Germline CDR1 SGDLS, CDR2 YYNGEE. The CDR3 region has the DNA TGTGCCAGCAGTGGACTAGCGGGAGGAGGAGAGACCCAGTACTTC. Translated: CASSGLAGGGETQYF.